This TCR beta chain was identified in a study of beta chain features in type 1 diabetes. Whole-study results and caveats: For TCRB rearrangement, an influence of HLA type remained unresolved here. TCRB CDR3s from Type 1 diabetes patients were moderately but significantly shorter in all four CD4+ subsets.

Trimming left V 4 bases short and J 2 bases short, with 18 bases between. The length of the CDR3 is 16 residues. Per the germline V gene, CDR1 is SGDLS and CDR2 is YYNGEE. Post-sort purity exceeded 95% for all sorted populations. About this clone: Its specificity is unknown.

Since all of the isolated RNA was reverse transcribed, expressed TCRB transcripts were what got sequenced. Repertoires were generated with immunoSEQ multiplex PCR, while TCRdb's copy carries only in-frame clones and drops some. The table includes a few hundred thousand clones, roughly 16% detected once. This sequence joins TRBV9 and TRBJ1-2; D may be TRBD1 (5 bases). The sample taken for sequencing was naive CD4+ T cells from blood. The TCR comes from a woman between 18 and 29 years old in good health. This chain's CDR3 is CASSPSVGGTNYGYTF. The CDR3, as DNA: TGTGCCAGCAGCCCCTCGGTGGGGGGGACGAACTATGGCTACACCTTC.